Listed below are T cell receptor beta chains from one sample, sequenced in a study of shared clonotypes between healthy human individuals. The table came from immunoSEQ multiplex PCR; TCRdb's copy has only in-frame clones and leaves some out. Among approximately 1.5 million clones listed, under 99% were seen once. Sequenced sample: naive CD4+ T cells sorted from blood. The receptor source for this set is a man aged 30-40 years in good health. Both conserved end residues are trimmed from each CDR3. The D gene is left open where the match is weak.

v_call: TRBV18; d_call: .; cdr3_aa: ASSPGKAYEQY
v_call: TRBV19; d_call: .; cdr3_aa: ASSQHRVHSNQPQH
v_call: TRBV19; d_call: TRBD1; cdr3_aa: ASKPVRDRDSPYSNQPQH
v_call: TRBV7-2; d_call: .; cdr3_aa: ASSLEINQPQH
v_call: TRBV25-1; d_call: .; cdr3_aa: ASSEYKGPATEAF
v_call: TRBV28; d_call: .; cdr3_aa: ASSSVTYEQY
v_call: TRBV18; d_call: .; cdr3_aa: ASSPSAAAYEQY
v_call: TRBV7-2; d_call: .; cdr3_aa: ASSLGVGRAF
v_call: TRBV5-6; d_call: .; cdr3_aa: ASRASMSSYNEQF
v_call: TRBV19; d_call: .; cdr3_aa: ASSKIETDGGGYT
v_call: TRBV18; d_call: TRBD1; cdr3_aa: ASSPTGSSYEQY
v_call: TRBV4-3; d_call: TRBD1; cdr3_aa: ASSQGVGDSYYEQY
v_call: TRBV7-2; d_call: .; cdr3_aa: ASSLTGFNQPQH
v_call: TRBV7-3; d_call: .; cdr3_aa: ASSPSSRHEQY
v_call: TRBV5-1; d_call: .; cdr3_aa: ASSPGAGNTIY
v_call: TRBV2; d_call: TRBD1; cdr3_aa: ASSFAGQGVTDTQY